This record covers a single T cell receptor (beta chain). Its antigen remains undetermined. No base quality values were provided; no much bigger clone lies one nucleotide off. V and J lose 4 bases and 7 bases, and a span of 10 bases separates them. The CDR3 covers 12 residues, taking in both the cysteine and the phenylalanine. CDR3 DNA is the only sequence kept; it has 36 bases, read in frame from the first base. According to the germline V gene, CDR1 reads SGHAT and CDR2 reads FQNNGV. The data originate from a study of shared clonotypes between healthy human individuals (dated by TCRdb to the early 2020s). About the full investigation: A couple of women and three men aged 18 to 49 years were included in the cohort. To estimate repertoire size and how much clonotypes are shared between individuals, the study performed deep sequencing of blood TCR repertoires from roughly five healthy adults. Leukapheresis yielded between about 0.8 and 8.9 billion PBMCs per donor. To increase sequencing depth and limit assay-specific biases, TCR repertoire library preparation and sequencing were carried out by different laboratories using diverse techniques. For each donor, CD4 naive and CD4 memory were each run on three plates, CD8 naive on two plates, and CD8 memory on one plate. The research as a whole found: Sampling was restricted to blood, and TCR repertoires in tissue are likely to differ from TCR repertoires in blood. Because the study included only a small number of donors, the genetic and exposure-history diversity represented was limited. Pairwise subsampling led to the expectation that sequencing depth would affect the degree of clonotype sharing among donors. Naive subsets generally had larger estimated clonotype richness than memory subsets. About 5% of naive CD4, around 3.5% of naive CD8, around 2.3% of memory CD4, and about 0.4% of memory CD8 clonotypes were shared across a few donors. Compared with non-shared clonotypes, the clonotypes found in all four sorted-subset donors had higher generation probabilities. Even with the large sequencing depth, rarefaction of the sorted-subset datasets indicated that sequencing was incomplete.

The donors were healthy, HIV-negative adults who had no recently reported acute infections or vaccinations. Every donor was a Caucasian adult residing in Nashville, Tennessee, USA. CD4+ T cells were enriched by magnetic negative selection, after which naive cells were positively selected on CD45RA and the negative fraction was taken as the memory subset. After blood collection by leukapheresis, PBMCs were isolated using Ficoll-Histopaque density gradient centrifugation and then cryopreserved in the vapor phase of liquid nitrogen. Analytical flow cytometry was used to check the purity and quantity of each magnetically sorted T cell population. Genomic DNA was isolated from each sorted fraction and quantified by UV absorbance on a Nanodrop 2000c. TCR CDR3 regions were amplified from genomic DNA by multiplex PCR using the deep immunoSEQ assay. Genomic DNA extracted from each cell subset was distributed evenly over all wells of several immunoSEQ 96-well plates, and each plate served as one replicate. For sorted subsets, approximately 190 ng of genomic DNA, equivalent to some 30,000 T cell genomes, went into each replicate PCR. Purified libraries were quantified with a Qubit 3.0 fluorometer, sized on a Bioanalyzer 2100, and re-quantified with the KAPA Library Quantification kit. Every immunoSEQ 96-well plate was sequenced on a separate single-read 150-cycle Illumina NextSeq 550 flow cell. From the authors' description of their analysis: Because the immunoSEQ output held only junctional sequences and lacked quality scores, the filtering could not match the filtering applied to full-length reads. Sequences were annotated with PyIR, a Python wrapper for IgBLAST v1.9, using IMGT germline references to assign V/J genes and CDR3. Reads were filtered out if the reads had weak V/J assignments (E-value above 1e-6), no CDR3, stop codons, out-of-frame junctions, or ambiguous translated residues. A V3J clonotype was defined by an identical inferred V gene, J gene, and CDR3 amino acid sequence. Percentage overlap between repertoires was calculated by dividing the number of shared unique clonotypes by the size of the smaller repertoire. RTK rarefaction, the Chao1 estimator, and Recon v2.1 estimates of unobserved clonotypes were used to assess repertoire richness. Generation probabilities for all TCRbeta clonotypes obtained by the gDNA method from four donors were computed using OLGA. Held by TCRdb, this immuneACCESS table contains in-frame sequences only and omits some clones. Under half of the omission traces to an unresolved V gene where checked; the cause of the rest is unknown. V and J calls and clone size come straight from that table; D and trimming were deduced from the DNA. Here the sample has 900,000 to 1,200,000 clones; about 80% occur a single time. 0.55% to 0.7% of the sample is in the top ten clones.

Sample: memory CD4+ T cells from PBMCs. Reading the label with the study, this specimen's cell subset or site is: CD45RA-negative fraction. The chain links TRBV11-2 with TRBJ1-2; the D gene is perhaps TRBD1, from 5 matching bases. The source is a man aged 18 to 30 in good health. Some clones in this sample may be carry-over from other donors' samples. The CDR3 region reads CASSYRISGYTF. The bases are TGTGCCAGCAGCTACAGGATTTCTGGCTACACCTTC.